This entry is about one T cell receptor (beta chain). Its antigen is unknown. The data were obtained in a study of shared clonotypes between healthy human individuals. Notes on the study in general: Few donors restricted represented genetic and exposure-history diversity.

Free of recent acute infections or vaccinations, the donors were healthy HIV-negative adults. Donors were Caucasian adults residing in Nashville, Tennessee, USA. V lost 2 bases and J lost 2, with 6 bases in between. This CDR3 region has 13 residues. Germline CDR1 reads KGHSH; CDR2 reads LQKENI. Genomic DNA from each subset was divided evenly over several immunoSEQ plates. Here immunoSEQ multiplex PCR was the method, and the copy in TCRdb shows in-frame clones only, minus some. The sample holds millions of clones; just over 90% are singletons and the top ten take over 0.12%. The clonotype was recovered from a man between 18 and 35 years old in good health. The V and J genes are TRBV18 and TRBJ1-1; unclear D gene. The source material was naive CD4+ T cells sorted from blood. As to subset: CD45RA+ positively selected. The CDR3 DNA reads TGTGCCAGCTCACCAACATTCAACACTGAAGCTTTCTTT. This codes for CASSPTFNTEAFF.